The clone carrying this T cell receptor beta chain has more than one count but fewer than ten. Its specificity is not known. The sample comes from a study of CD8 T cells in ankylosing spondylitis. V was trimmed by 2 bases and J by 7 bases, leaving 16 bases between them. The CDR3 has 15 residues. Germline V gives CDR1 SGHRS, CDR2 YFSETQ. Study-wide results and limits: Several of the motif variants were reported before in synovial fluid and blood from reactive arthritis. Characteristic, it appeared, of ankylosing spondylitis blood was a TCR beta motif of about eight highly homologous variants. Reportedly, significant enrichment of disease-linked clones occurred in matched ankylosing spondylitis synovial fluid.

The authors made TCR beta libraries by quantitative 5'-RACE with molecular barcodes. TCRdb re-derived calls from the 5' RACE reads in MiXCR, one entry per CDR3 protein. The top ten clones hold roughly 3.3% of a sample with approximately 520,000 distinct CDR3 sequences, about 5% of them seen once. The TCR originated in a male donor with ankylosing spondylitis. The chain links TRBV5-1 to TRBJ2-4, with D uncertain. The material sequenced was blood, either unsorted or a sorted T cell fraction (not recorded which). DNA for the CDR3: TGCGCCAGCAGCTTCCGGACCCACCCTGGGAACATTCAGTACTTC. This translates into CASSFRTHPGNIQYF.